Following are 7 T cell receptor beta chains from one sample sequenced in a study of long-term antiretroviral therapy in people with HIV. A v3.0 immunoSEQ assay was performed at survey level. Clones were read by immunoSEQ multiplex PCR, and TCRdb kept only the in-frame ones, dropping some. The sample includes 25,000 to 30,000 clones, around 83% of them seen just once. The source was unsorted PBMCs, collected 0.4 years after starting antiretroviral therapy. The receptors derive from a man between 18 and 35 years old with HIV.

The chain links TRBV10-3 to TRBJ1-1; TRBD1 matches 7 bases. Unmatched junction bases numbered 9, after V lost 2 bases and J lost 0 bases. The CDR3 sequence is 17 residues long. The germline gives CDR1 ENHRY, CDR2 SYGVKD. DNA of the CDR3: TGTGCCATCAGTGAGCCACGGACAGGCGAGGTGAACACTGAAGCTTTCTTT. The encoded protein is CAISEPRTGEVNTEAFF.

The V and J genes are TRBV12-5 and TRBJ1-1; D unclear. Trimming removed 3 bases from V and 3 bases from J, with 8 bases in between. Germline V gene sequence: CDR1 LGHNT, CDR2 FRNRAP. The CDR3 covers 13 residues. The CDR3 loop is CASGFGWDTEAFF. The CDR3 region has the DNA TGTGCTAGTGGTTTCGGATGGGACACTGAAGCTTTCTTT.

The rearrangement links TRBV9 to TRBJ2-7; TRBD1 aligns across 9 bases. The CDR3 spans 17 residues. Germline V CDR1 and CDR2: SGDLS, YYNGEE. With 4 bases clipped from V and 1 base from J, the junction kept 12 bases outside the gene matches. CDR3 bases: TGTGCCAGCAGCCACCCCCCCGGGACAGGGAATTCCTACGAGCAGTACTTC. Protein sequence: CASSHPPGTGNSYEQYF.

The rearrangement joins TRBV28 to TRBJ1-2; D unresolved. Trimming left V 3 bases short and J 5 bases short, with 19 bases between. This CDR3 contains 16 residues. From germline, CDR1 is MDHEN and CDR2 SYDVKM. This CDR3 is CASSLFNGVDGYGYTF. CDR3 nucleotide sequence: TGTGCCAGCAGTTTGTTCAACGGGGTTGACGGATATGGCTACACCTTC.

This clone appeared once. The rearrangement links TRBV28 to TRBJ1-2; 9 positions agree with TRBD1. The CDR3 sequence is 16 residues long. Per germline, CDR1 MDHEN and CDR2 SYDVKM. V lost 6 bases, J lost 8 bases, and 16 bases stayed unmatched. The CDR3 nucleotides read TGTGCCAGCAGCTTCGTCCCGGGACAGGGTTCGGGGGGCTACACCTTC. It codes for CASSFVPGQGSGGYTF.

The V and J genes are TRBV27 and TRBJ1-1; D may be TRBD1 (6 bases). Germline CDR1 reads MNHEY; CDR2 reads SMNVEV (reference sequence). V lost 4 bases and J 5 bases, leaving 11 bases between the germline ends. The CDR3 extends over 13 amino acids. The CDR3 DNA is TGTGCCAGCAGTTCCGGGGGGCGGACTGAAGCTTTCTTT. This gives the protein CASSSGGRTEAFF.

The J gene is TRBJ1-5, the V gene TRBV4-1; maybe TRBD1 (5 bases). This CDR3 region has 15 residues. The germline CDR1 and CDR2 sequences are MGHRA and YSYEKL. The V gene lost 1 base and the J gene lost 4 bases, with 11 bases spanning the gap. DNA of the CDR3: TGCGCCAGCAGCCAAGTAGGCAGGGCGAATCAGCCCCAGCATTTT. It encodes CASSQVGRANQPQHF.